Detailed here is one T cell receptor beta chain. Its target antigen remains unknown. Per-base qualities were not stored, and no clone one base away is much larger. V is clipped by 5 bases and J by 7 bases, and the sequence between their germline boundaries is 21 bases long. The germline V gene sets CDR1 to SNHLY and CDR2 to FYNNEI. The cysteine opens and the phenylalanine closes a CDR3 of 16 amino acids. The retained sequence is limited to the CDR3, 48 bases, with the frame set at the first base. The CDR3 regions of human TCRbeta chains were analyzed by immunosequencing. The authors processed their data as follows. Repertoire TCRs were matched against a reference library of SARS-CoV-2-specific TCRs generated with the MIRA antigen-specificity platform. Breadth was defined as the fraction of unique TCRs that were SARS-CoV-2-associated, and depth was defined as the fraction of total T cells that were SARS-CoV-2-associated. Using the MIRA data, each spike-specific TCR was assigned both to the spike region to which the TCR was reactive and to a CD4 or CD8 class. Log10-transformed breadth and depth values were compared by one-way ANOVA with Sidak's multiple comparisons tests. In its TCRdb copy, this immuneACCESS table keeps in-frame sequences only and misses some clones. Where compared with another copy, unresolved V genes explain less than half of these, and the others have no known cause. V and J calls and clone size follow that table, whereas D and trimming were derived from the DNA. In this sample the table shows tens of thousands of clones, roughly 84% of which occur a single time. 24% of the sample is in the top ten clones.

This sample is drawn from a study of T cell responses to AZD1222 COVID-19 vaccine (dated by TCRdb to the early 2020s). At the level of the whole study: AZD1222 recipients with second doses at about 4 weeks or about 12 weeks were pooled, because spike-specific TCR depth and breadth did not differ between schedules. A total of 240 or so trial participants underwent TCR sequencing, of whom about 200 had received two doses of AZD1222 and around 26 had received two doses of the MenACWY control vaccine. Trial participants were enrolled by age into subgroups of 18-55, 56-69 and 70-plus years, and around 140, 26 and 57 TCR-sequenced participants, respectively, were included in these subgroups. What the work shows at the level of the full study, not this receptor alone: Conclusions about previously exposed vaccinees are limited, since just five to seven AZD1222 recipients were seropositive for SARS-CoV-2 at baseline. In the small 56-69-year group, the increase in depth fell short of significance, most likely because of low power. Because no samples from the day 14 peak response were available, repertoires could be characterized only after the peak T cell response. Participants were mostly white British and included more females than males, and it was suggested by the authors that clonal diversity may have been underestimated. The whole spike protein was spanned by vaccine-associated CD4 TCRs, and dominant responses were seen in regions 160-218 and 743-854. Nearly half of unique spike-specific TCRs reportedly recognized epitopes outside regions mutated in the B.1.351 and B.1.1.7 variants. Spike-specific TCR breadth and depth rose significantly after two AZD1222 doses compared with day 0 and with MenACWY recipients.

The time point label, as the study defines it: baseline before first vaccination. Vaccinee samples were obtained from the UK trials COV001 and COV002, which included a single-blind randomized controlled phase 2/3 trial of AZD1222 (ChAdOx1 nCoV-19) in healthy adults. For TCRbeta chain sequencing, PBMC samples were collected from trial participants at day 0 and at day 28 after the second dose. The chain is assembled from TRBV2 and TRBJ1-3, with the D gene not clear enough to name. Here the sequenced sample was peripheral blood, taken on day 0 of AZD1222 vaccination. The clonotype was recovered from an adult in good health. The CDR3 protein sequence reads: CASSLQEGGIPNTIYF. The sequence in DNA is TGTGCCAGCAGTCTCCAGGAGGGCGGTATACCCAACACCATATATTTT.